The present T cell receptor beta chain was sequenced within a study of T cells after yellow fever vaccination. This clonotype appeared many times. From germline, CDR1 is SQVTM and CDR2 ANQGSEA. The CDR3 extends over 12 amino acids. Between the trimmed V and J ends, which lost 5 bases and 2 bases, there was a span of 10 bases. Template-switching 5'RACE yielded the TCR cDNA; a universal primer site and UMIs were added in the process. In TCRdb, the 5' RACE reads were re-called with MiXCR into one record per CDR3 protein. The sample lists around 500,000 distinct CDR3 sequences, 20% to 25% occurring once. The chain combines TRBV29-1 with TRBJ2-7; D is unclear. The input for sequencing was PBMCs, taken 21 days after the first yellow fever vaccination. The clonotype comes from a man aged 18 to 29 who received the YFV17D yellow fever vaccine. The CDR3 is CSVSLGPYEQYF. The DNA of the CDR3 is TGCAGCGTTTCCCTAGGTCCCTACGAGCAGTACTTC.